The clone carrying this TCR beta chain was counted ten times or more. The sample comes from a study of T cells in Graves' hyperthyroidism and ophthalmopathy. This CDR3 region has 16 residues. Per germline, CDR1 SGHVS and CDR2 FQNEAQ. Trimming took 5 bases from V and 1 from J, leaving 12 bases between them. From RNA transcripts, TCR beta CDR3 regions were amplified. A set of HTBI primers served as the primers for a first-round RT-PCR of the TCR CDR3. One entry per CDR3 protein, called by TCRdb with MiXCR from the multiplex PCR reads. This table holds a few hundred thousand distinct CDR3 sequences, around 14% found once. Not enrolled were patients with uncontrolled infection, other autoimmune disease, pregnancy or lactation. Diagnosing involved the use of clinical symptoms, serum thyroxine and TRAb, thyroid ultrasound and orbital computed tomography.

The receptor's source is a young woman with Graves' hyperthyroidism. The chain carries TRBV7-8 and TRBJ2-6, with a weak D call TRBD2 (5 bases). Sequencing was carried out using blood. CDR3 sequence: CASSPRSGSGANVLTF. CDR3 coding DNA: TGTGCCAGCAGCCCCAGAAGCGGTTCTGGGGCCAACGTCCTGACTTTC.